One sample yielded the 20 T cell receptor beta chains listed below, sequenced in a study of cytomegalovirus exposure and HLA in healthy donors. 13 Jbeta primers and 60 Vbeta primers were used for the PCR. Libraries were prepared by immunoSEQ multiplex PCR; TCRdb keeps only in-frame clonotypes and omits some of them. The sample carries fewer than 200,000 clones, 65% to 90% recorded once. The sequencing sample was made of PBMCs. These receptors all come from a man aged 50 to 60 in good health and CMV-seropositive.

This clone was seen only a few times. The rearrangement links TRBV7-3 to TRBJ2-1; TRBD2 is a possible D gene (7 bases). Trimming shortened V by 4 bases and J by 4 bases, and 14 bases separated the two germline ends. This CDR3 comprises 15 residues. In germline, CDR1 is SGHTA, CDR2 FQGTGA. In nucleotides, the CDR3 is TGTGCCAGCAGCTCCCAGGGGACTACGTACAATGAGCAGTTCTTC. Amino acids: CASSSQGTTYNEQFF.

This clone was counted once. This sequence joins TRBV2 and TRBJ1-1; a weak D match, TRBD1 (6 bases). The CDR3 runs 14 residues. V lost 6 bases and J lost 6, with 17 bases in between. The V gene's germline CDR1 is SNHLY and CDR2 FYNNEI. The chain's CDR3 is CASSLRGGYPEAFF. The DNA for the CDR3 is TGTGCCAGCAGCCTTAGGGGGGGGTACCCTGAAGCTTTCTTT.

The V and J genes are TRBV10-3 and TRBJ2-7; no firm D call. V lost 4 bases and J lost 7, with 8 bases in between. CDR1 and CDR2 (germline): ENHRY, SYGVKD. The CDR3 is 11 amino acids. This CDR3 is CAISGSREQYF. In DNA, the CDR3 is TGTGCCATCAGTGGTTCTAGGGAGCAGTACTTC.

The chain recombines TRBV6-5 with TRBJ1-3; 7 bases are shared with TRBD1. V trimming: 7 bases; J trimming: 9 bases; junction bases outside the gene matches: 9. The CDR3 has 13 amino acids. Germline V gene lookup returns CDR1 MNHEY and CDR2 SVGAGI. The DNA of the CDR3 is TGTGCCAGCACCTCTCCGACAGGGTCCACCATATATTTT. Protein sequence: CASTSPTGSTIYF.

This rearrangement joins TRBV28 to TRBJ2-5; 7 bases agree with TRBD2. The germline gives CDR1 MDHEN, CDR2 SYDVKM. Losses at the gene ends were 4 bases for V and 2 bases for J; bases not matched to a gene: 4. The CDR3 has 14 amino acids. CDR3 coding DNA: TGTGCCAGCAGTTGGGAACTAGCGCAAGAGACCCAGTACTTC. Translation gives CASSWELAQETQYF.

The chain combines TRBV18 with TRBJ2-3; D possibly corresponds to TRBD2 (6 bases). Deletions cut 3 bases from V and 7 bases from J, with 14 bases between. Germline values: CDR1 KGHSH, CDR2 LQKENI. The CDR3 contains 14 residues. The DNA for the CDR3 is TGTGCCAGCTCACCTACCGCGGGACGTCATACGCAGTATTTT. This translates into CASSPTAGRHTQYF. The full variable domain, with the rest looked up from reference TRBV18 and TRBJ2-3, is NAGVMQNPRHLVRRRGQEARLRCSPMKGHSHVYWYRQLPEEGLKFMVYLQKENIIDESGMPKERFSAEFPKEGPSILRIQQVVRGDSAAYFCASSPTAGRHTQYFGPGTRLTVL.

The chain links TRBV7-2 to TRBJ1-1, with D tentatively TRBD1 (5 bases). V was cut by 5 bases and J by 1 base, with 11 bases left in between. This CDR3 region has 14 residues. The germline V gene encodes CDR1 SGHTA and CDR2 FQGNSA. The CDR3 sequence is CASSPFGGNTEAFF. As DNA, the CDR3 is TGTGCCAGCAGCCCGTTCGGGGGGAACACTGAAGCTTTCTTT.

This clone was counted a few times. The chain links TRBV29-1 to TRBJ2-1; no clear D gene. The CDR3 sequence is 10 residues long. CDR1 SQVTM and CDR2 ANQGSEA come from the germline V gene. The V end was cut by 8 bases, the J end by 7 bases, with 9 bases between. The CDR3 reads CSTFQNEQFF. The CDR3 DNA follows: TGCAGCACCTTCCAGAATGAGCAGTTCTTC.

Written as DNA, the CDR3 is TGTGCCAGCAGTTTAAGACGGGACAATCAGCCCCAGCATTTT. Its translation: CASSLRRDNQPQHF. The rearrangement joins TRBV28 to TRBJ1-5; D uncertain. Trimming cost V 2 bases and J 3 bases, with 8 bases left between them. The CDR3 is made up of 14 amino acids. CDR1 and CDR2 from the germline V gene are MDHEN and SYDVKM.

This clone was picked up a small number of times. CDR3 DNA: TGTGCCAGCAGCGCCGAAGCCTCCTCCTACGAGCAGTACTTC. Protein: CASSAEASSYEQYF. The genes are TRBV9 and TRBJ2-7; D is uncertain. The CDR3 extends over 14 amino acids. Germline V CDR1 and CDR2: SGDLS, YYNGEE. Trimming stripped 3 bases from V and 0 bases from J, with 10 bases between.

This sequence joins TRBV19 and TRBJ1-3; TRBD1 agrees at 7 bases. The germline CDR1 and CDR2 sequences are LNHDA and SQIVND (reference sequence). V trimming: 6 bases; J trimming: 4 bases; junction bases outside the gene matches: 9. The CDR3 length is 15 residues. CDR3 sequence (DNA): TGTGCCAGTAGCAGAGTCCCGGGACAGGGAAACACCATATATTTT. It translates to CASSRVPGQGNTIYF. Supplemented by reference TRBV19 and TRBJ1-3, the full variable domain reads DGGITQSPKYLFRKEGQNVTLSCEQNLNHDAMYWYRQDPGQGLRLIYYSQIVNDFQKGDIAEGYSVSREKKESFPLTVTSAQKNPTAFYLCASSRVPGQGNTIYFGEGSWLTVV.

The rearrangement links TRBV4-1 to TRBJ1-2, with a possible D match to TRBD1 (5 bases). The CDR3 length is 15 residues. Looked up from germline, CDR1 is MGHRA and CDR2 is YSYEKL. Trimming stripped 0 bases from V and 5 bases from J, with 13 bases between. The CDR3 is CASSQDSRVVYGYTF. CDR3 coding DNA: TGCGCCAGCAGCCAAGATAGCAGGGTTGTATATGGCTACACCTTC.

The sample holds a few counts of this clone. V gene TRBV6-5 combines with J gene TRBJ2-7; no clear D gene. Trimming took off 2 bases at V and 3 bases at J, with 11 bases between the two ends. The CDR3 is 14 residues long. Germline values: CDR1 MNHEY, CDR2 SVGAGI. The CDR3 is CASSYDHLNYEQYF. CDR3 nucleotides: TGTGCCAGCAGTTACGATCATCTAAACTACGAGCAGTACTTC.

The V and J genes are TRBV11-2 and TRBJ2-5; D remains ambiguous. Germline CDR1 and CDR2: SGHAT and FQNNGV. V was trimmed by 1 base and J by 2 bases, leaving 5 bases between them. The CDR3 extends over 13 amino acids. The CDR3 region is CASSLGPQETQYF. The CDR3 DNA reads as TGTGCCAGCAGCTTAGGGCCTCAAGAGACCCAGTACTTC.

This rearrangement joins TRBV29-1 to TRBJ1-2; 7 positions agree with TRBD1. The CDR3 runs to 11 residues. V shed 6 bases and J 6 bases; nucleotides not matched to a gene: 4. Germline lookup yields CDR1 SQVTM and CDR2 ANQGSEA. CDR3 coding DNA: TGCAGCGTAACAGGGGAGGATGGCTACACCTTC. This gives the protein CSVTGEDGYTF.

This chain connects TRBV6-1 to TRBJ1-2; no reliable D call. The CDR3 spans 13 residues. Between the trimmed V and J ends, which lost 8 bases and 6 bases, there was a span of 16 bases. Germline lookup yields CDR1 MNHNS and CDR2 SASEGT. The CDR3 spells CASSGRTVDGYTF. Written as DNA, the CDR3 is TGTGCCAGCTCTGGGAGGACGGTGGATGGCTACACCTTC.

This clone was seen a few times. A far larger clone is one base from this, pointing to a likely read error. The sample carries other DNA sequences with the same CDR3. This rearrangement joins TRBV9 to TRBJ1-1; D remains unclear. Germline-derived CDR1 and CDR2 are SGDLS and YYNGEE. The CDR3 runs to 15 residues. Written as DNA, the CDR3 is TGCGCCAGCAGCAGACGGGGAGAGTTGAACACTGAAGCTTTCTTT. Its translation: CASSRRGELNTEAFF.

V usage is TRBV5-6 and J usage is TRBJ2-7; the D is unclear. V lost 4 bases, J lost 9 bases, and 20 bases lay in between. The germline gives CDR1 SGHDT, CDR2 YYEEEE. CDR3 length: 14 residues. The CDR3 sequence: CASSLGAPSSPQYF. The CDR3 nucleotides read TGTGCCAGCAGCCTCGGAGCACCGTCTTCCCCGCAGTACTTC.

The chain combines TRBV2 with TRBJ1-4, with TRBD1 matching 10 bases. V lost 2 bases and J lost 1; bases outside the gene matches: 7. The germline V gene has CDR1 SNHLY and CDR2 FYNNEI. The CDR3 spans 18 residues. The CDR3 DNA is TGTGCCAGCAGTGAAACCCGGACAGGGGGGCGAACTAATGAAAAACTGTTTTTT. Translation gives CASSETRTGGRTNEKLFF.

The gene calls are TRBV18 and TRBJ1-1; TRBD1 aligns across 9 bases. From germline, CDR1 is KGHSH and CDR2 LQKENI. The CDR3 covers 14 residues. V shed 3 bases, J shed 5 bases, and the junction held 4 bases outside the gene matches. The chain's CDR3 is CASSPGTGWTEAFF. The CDR3 coding sequence is TGTGCCAGCTCACCTGGGACAGGGTGGACTGAAGCTTTCTTT.